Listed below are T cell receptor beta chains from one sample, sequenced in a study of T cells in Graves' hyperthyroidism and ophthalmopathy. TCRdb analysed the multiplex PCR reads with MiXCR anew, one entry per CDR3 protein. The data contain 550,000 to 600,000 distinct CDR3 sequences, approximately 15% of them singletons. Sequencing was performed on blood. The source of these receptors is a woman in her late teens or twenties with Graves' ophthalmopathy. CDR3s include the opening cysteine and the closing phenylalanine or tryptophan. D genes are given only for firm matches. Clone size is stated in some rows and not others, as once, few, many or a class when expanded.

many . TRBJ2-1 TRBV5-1 TGCGCCAGCAGCTTGGGACAGACCTACAATGAGCAGTTCTTC CASSLGQTYNEQFF
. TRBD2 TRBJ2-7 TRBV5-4 TGTGCCAGCAGCTTAAGCGGGAGAGACTACGAGCAGTACTTC CASSLSGRDYEQYF
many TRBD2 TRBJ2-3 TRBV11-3 TGTGCCAGCAGTTGGGGGTGGACACCAAAGGGACTAGCGGGCGGCAGTGATACGCAGTATTTT CASSWGWTPKGLAGGSDTQYF
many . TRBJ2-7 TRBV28 TGTGCCAGCAGAGCTACAGGGTCAAGCTACGAGCAGTACTTC CASRATGSSYEQYF
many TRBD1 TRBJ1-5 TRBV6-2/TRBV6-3 TGTGCCAGCAGTTGGACAGGGACTCAGCCCCAGCATTTT CASSWTGTQPQHF
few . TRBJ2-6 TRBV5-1 TGCGCCAGCAGCTTTAATCCGGGACCTGGGGCCAACGTCCTGACTTTC CASSFNPGPGANVLTF
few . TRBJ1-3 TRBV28 TGTGCCAGCAGTTCGGAATTCTCTGGAAACACCATATATTTT CASSSEFSGNTIYF
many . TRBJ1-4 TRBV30 TGTGCCTGGAGCCCAGGCGGGACATCGGGAAAACTGTTTTTT CAWSPGGTSGKLFF
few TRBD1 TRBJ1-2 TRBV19 TGTGCCAGTAGTATCCGAGAGGGGGCCGACAGGGGTATGAGGACGGGTGGCTACACCTTC CASSIREGADRGMRTGGYTF
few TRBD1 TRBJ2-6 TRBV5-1 TGCGCCAGCAGCCCCGGGACAGGGCGCGGGGCCAACGTCCTGACTTTC CASSPGTGRGANVLTF
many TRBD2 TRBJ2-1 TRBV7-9 TGTGCCAGCAGCTTTAGCGGGAGTATCGATGAGCAGTTCTTC CASSFSGSIDEQFF
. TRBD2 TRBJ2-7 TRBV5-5 TGTGCCAGCACCGCCCGAGCGGGAGATTTTCAGCTTGCCTACGAGCAGTACTTC CASTARAGDFQLAYEQYF
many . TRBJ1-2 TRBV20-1 TGCAGTGCTAGAGAACCTCAGAGTCTGGGCTATGGCTACACCTTC CSAREPQSLGYGYTF
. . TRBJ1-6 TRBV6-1 TGTGCCAGCCGGGAGGACAGAGGGTTCCCCCCCTTGAATTCACCCCTCCACTTT CASREDRGFPPLNSPLHF
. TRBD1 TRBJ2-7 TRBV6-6 TGTGCCAGCAGTTACCAGGGGGCCTACGAGCAGTACTTC CASSYQGAYEQYF
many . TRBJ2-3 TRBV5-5 TGTGCCAGCAGCTTGAGGGCTACCGCCACAGATACGCAGTATTTT CASSLRATATDTQYF
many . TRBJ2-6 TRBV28 TGTGCCAGCAACTCTGGGGCCAACGTCCTGACTTTC CASNSGANVLTF
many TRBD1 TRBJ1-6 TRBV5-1 TGCGCCAGCAGCCCTACCGGGACAGTAAATTCACCCCTCCACTTT CASSPTGTVNSPLHF
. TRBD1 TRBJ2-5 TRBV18 TGTGCCAGCTCCCATGACAGGGGAGTGGAGACCCAGTACTTC CASSHDRGVETQYF
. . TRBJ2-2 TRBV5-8 TGTGCCAGCAGCCCGTACAATTGGGGTAACACCGGGGAGCTGTTTTTT CASSPYNWGNTGELFF
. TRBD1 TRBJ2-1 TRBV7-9 TGTGCCAGCAGCTCTCGGACAGGGGGGCAGGGACTAAACTCCTACAATGAGCAGTTCTTC CASSSRTGGQGLNSYNEQFF
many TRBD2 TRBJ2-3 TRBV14 TGTGCCAGCAGGCTACTAGCGGGCAACACAGATACGCAGTATTTT CASRLLAGNTDTQYF
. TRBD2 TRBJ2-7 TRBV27 TGTGCCAGTCACAAGCGGGACCAACTCCACGAGCAGTACTTC CASHKRDQLHEQYF
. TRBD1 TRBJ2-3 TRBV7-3 TGTGCCAGCAGCCCCGGGACAGGGACGCAGTATTTT CASSPGTGTQYF
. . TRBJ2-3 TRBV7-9 TGTGCCAGCAGCGATTACCCGGGACCCTCAGAGGCAGATACGCAGTATTTT CASSDYPGPSEADTQYF
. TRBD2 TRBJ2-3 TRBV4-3 TGCGCCAGCAGCCAAGGTAGGACTAGCGGGAGCGCAGATACGCAGTATTTT CASSQGRTSGSADTQYF
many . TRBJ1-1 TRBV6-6 TGTGCCAGCAGTTACTCGACCAGGGCGATCCCTGAAGCTTTCTTT CASSYSTRAIPEAFF
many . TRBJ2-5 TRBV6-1 TGTGCCAGCAGTGAGTGGGCTATTGCGGAGGGGGGCGGAGAGACCCAGTACTTC CASSEWAIAEGGGETQYF
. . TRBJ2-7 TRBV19 TGTGCCAGTAGACTGGCCGGGACGGGCTCCTACGAGCAGTACTTC CASRLAGTGSYEQYF
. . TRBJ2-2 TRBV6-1 TGTGCCAGCAGCGAGGGACTCAGCGGGGAGCTGTTTTTT CASSEGLSGELFF
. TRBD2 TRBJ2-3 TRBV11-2 TGTGCCAGCAGGACCTGGAGAGCGGGAGGCACAGATACGCAGTATTTT CASRTWRAGGTDTQYF
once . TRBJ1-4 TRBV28 TGTGCCAGCAGCCACCCTGGGGTCCTGGGAGAAAAACTGTTTTTT CASSHPGVLGEKLFF
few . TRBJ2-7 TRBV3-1 TGTGCCAGCAGCCAAGATATGGGAGCGTCTTCCTCCTACGAGCAGTACTTC CASSQDMGASSSYEQYF
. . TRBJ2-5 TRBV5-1 TGCGCCAGCAGCACCCGCCGGGCGGAAGAGACCCAGTACTTC CASSTRRAEETQYF
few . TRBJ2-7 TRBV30 TGTGCCTGGAGTACTATGGGGAGGAGGCTCTACGAGCAGTACTTC CAWSTMGRRLYEQYF
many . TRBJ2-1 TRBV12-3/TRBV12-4 TGTGCCAGCAGTTTCGGGGGTGGCCCCCATGGGCAGTTCTTC CASSFGGGPHGQFF
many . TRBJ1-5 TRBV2 TGTGCCAGCAGTGAAGAGGGAGGCAATCAGCCCCAGCATTTT CASSEEGGNQPQHF
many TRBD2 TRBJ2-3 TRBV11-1 TGTGCCAGCACCGTCAGACTAGCGGGAAGCACAGATACGCAGTATTTT CASTVRLAGSTDTQYF
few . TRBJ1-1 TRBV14 TGTGCCAGCAGCCAAGGCGTCCAGGTCTCTGAAGCTTTCTTT CASSQGVQVSEAFF
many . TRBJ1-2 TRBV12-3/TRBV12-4 TGTGCCAGCAGTTACACCGGACATATGACTAACTATGGCTACACCTTC CASSYTGHMTNYGYTF
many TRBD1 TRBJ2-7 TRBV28 TGTGCCAGCAGTTTAGAGCTAACCGGGACAGGGGTCGACGAGCAGTACTTC CASSLELTGTGVDEQYF
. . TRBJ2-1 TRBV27 TGTGCCAGCAACCCGCAGGGGGGTGGTGAGCAGTTCTTC CASNPQGGGEQFF
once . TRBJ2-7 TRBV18 TGTGCCAGCTCACCGGCAGGGGACTACGAGCAGTACTTC CASSPAGDYEQYF
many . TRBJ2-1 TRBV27 TGTGCCAGCACCCTTACAGGTTCCTACAATGAGCAGTTCTTC CASTLTGSYNEQFF
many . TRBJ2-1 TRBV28 TGTGCCAGCAGTTTAGTGAGCGCCTACAATGAGCAGTTCTTC CASSLVSAYNEQFF
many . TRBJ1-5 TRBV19 TGTGCCAGTAGTATGACAGCCCAGGAATACAATCAGCCCCAGCATTTT CASSMTAQEYNQPQHF
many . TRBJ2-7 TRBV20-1 TGCAGTGCTAGAGAGGGGGGTAGCGTACCCCTTGGATACGAGCAGTACTTC CSAREGGSVPLGYEQYF
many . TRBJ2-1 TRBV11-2 TGTGCCAGCAGCTTGGGGTTGGGAGATGAGCAGTTCTTC CASSLGLGDEQFF
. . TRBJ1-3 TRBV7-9 TGTGCCAGCAGTCCTATTGGAAACACCATATATTTT CASSPIGNTIYF
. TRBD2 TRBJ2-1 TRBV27 TGTGCCAGCAGTTTTATCGGGACTAGGAAAGAGCAGTTCTTC CASSFIGTRKEQFF
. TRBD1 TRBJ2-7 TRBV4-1 TGCGCCAGCAGCCAATCCGGGACAGGGTTTTACGAGCAGTACTTC CASSQSGTGFYEQYF
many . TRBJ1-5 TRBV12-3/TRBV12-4 TGTGCCAGCAGTTTAGCTCAGGGGCAGGGTCAGCCCCAGCATTTT CASSLAQGQGQPQHF
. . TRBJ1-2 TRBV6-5 TGTGCCAGCATACTCAGTCTTCTTAGCTATGGCCACACCTTC CASILSLLSYGHTF
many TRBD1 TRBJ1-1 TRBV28 TGTGCCAGCAAAAGACAGGGGACAAACACTGAAGCTTTCTTT CASKRQGTNTEAFF
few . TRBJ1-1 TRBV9 TGTGCCAGCAGCGTAACATATGACAGCCGGACTGAAGCTTTCTTT CASSVTYDSRTEAFF